This T cell receptor beta chain is from a study of blood T cell repertoires in COVID-19. Across the whole study: Sites in the United States, Italy and Spain provided acute and convalescent COVID-19 samples.

Authors' methods: Nucleated cell counts were estimated from reference gene primer amplification. Libraries were prepared by immunoSEQ multiplex PCR; TCRdb keeps only in-frame clonotypes and omits some of them. That table supplies the V and J calls and clone size; D and trimming were determined from the DNA. The sample has 100,000 to 150,000 clones; roughly 80% are singletons. With V trimmed by 6 bases and J by 0 bases, 4 bases remained unmatched. The germline gives CDR1 MDHEN, CDR2 SYDVKM. CDR3 length equals 15 residues. The chain employs TRBV28 and TRBJ1-3, with 8 bases aligning to TRBD1. The sample consisted of peripheral blood. The clonotype originates from a man aged 55 to 70 with acute or convalescent COVID-19. CDR3 loop: CASSYRGFSGNTIYF. The DNA of the CDR3 is TGTGCCAGCAGCTACAGGGGGTTCTCTGGAAACACCATATATTTT.